This T cell receptor (beta chain) was found in a study of glioma-infiltrating T cells. The iRepertoire nested amplicon-rescue multiplex PCR amplified TCR alpha and beta CDR3s from RNA. One-step reverse transcription and amplification started from roughly 100-400 ng of tissue mRNA or PBMC total RNA. A single record per CDR3 protein comes from TCRdb applying MiXCR to the multiplex PCR reads. There are approximately 100,000 distinct CDR3 sequences in the sample; under 30% occur only once, and 30% to 35% lies in the top ten. The germline V gene has CDR1 KGHSH and CDR2 LQKENI. This CDR3 region has 13 residues. The sample holds one count of this clonotype.

The sequence derives from a human donor with low-grade glioma or glioblastoma, undergoing nonglioma brain surgery, or in good health (not recorded which). The source material was glioma tissue, nonneoplastic brain tissue, or PBMCs (not recorded which). V and J are TRBV18 and TRBJ2-1, with TRBD2 identical over 8 bases. The DNA of the CDR3 is TGTGCTAGCCCCTTCGGGAGGGACAATGAGCAGTTCTTC. This codes for CASPFGRDNEQFF.